This T cell receptor (beta chain) derives from a study of T cells in Graves' hyperthyroidism and ophthalmopathy. Study context: Peripheral blood sampling occurred at initial diagnosis, before any treatment. Overall study results and limits: Model output signaled ophthalmopathy a median approximately 6 months ahead of onset.

Regarding this clonotype: What it recognizes is unknown. It may be a read error: a sequence one base away is much more abundant.

Calling Graves' hyperthyroidism stable meant ophthalmopathy did not progress within 18 months. Subjects aged 18 to 65 presented with newly diagnosed hyperthyroidism of less than 2 months' duration. The CDR3 is 13 residues long. Trimming pared 9 bases from V and 0 bases from J, leaving 10 bases between. TCR beta CDR3 regions were amplified from RNA transcripts. RT-PCR in the first round (using the HTBI primer set) targeted the TCR CDR3. TCRdb re-analysed the multiplex PCR reads in MiXCR, keeping a single row per CDR3 protein. The table has about 350,000 distinct CDR3 sequences, approximately 15% seen once.

The receptor comes from a woman aged 25 to 45 with Graves' hyperthyroidism. The sequenced sample consisted of blood. The J gene is TRBJ2-3, the V gene TRBV12-3 or TRBV12-4, with unresolved D. The chain's CDR3 is CASKTPSTDTQYF. CDR3 DNA: TGTGCCAGTAAGACGCCGAGCACAGATACGCAGTATTTT.